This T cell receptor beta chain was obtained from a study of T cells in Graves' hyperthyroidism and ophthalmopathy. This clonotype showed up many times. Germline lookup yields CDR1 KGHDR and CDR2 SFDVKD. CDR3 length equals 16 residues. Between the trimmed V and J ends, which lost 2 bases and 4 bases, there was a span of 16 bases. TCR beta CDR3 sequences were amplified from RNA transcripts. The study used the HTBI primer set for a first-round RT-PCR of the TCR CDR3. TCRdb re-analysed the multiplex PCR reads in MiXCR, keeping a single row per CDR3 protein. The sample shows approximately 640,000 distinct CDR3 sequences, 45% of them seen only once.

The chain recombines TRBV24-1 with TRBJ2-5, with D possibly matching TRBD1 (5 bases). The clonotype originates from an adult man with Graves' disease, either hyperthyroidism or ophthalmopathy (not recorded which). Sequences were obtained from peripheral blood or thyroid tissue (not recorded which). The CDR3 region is CATSDSTDLRGETQYF. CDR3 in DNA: TGTGCCACCAGTGATTCAACGGACCTAAGGGGAGAGACCCAGTACTTC.